This TCR beta chain was identified during a study of T cells in Graves' hyperthyroidism and ophthalmopathy. At the level of the study: Peripheral blood collection took place at initial diagnosis, before any treatment.

Trimming cost V 6 bases and J 8 bases; bases outside gene matches: 6. The CDR3 is 13 residues long. Germline CDR1 is ENHRY and CDR2 is SYGVKD. In regard to this clonotype: Antigen: not known. This clone may be a read error of a much larger clone one base away.

Researchers took RNA transcripts and amplified the TCR beta CDR3 regions from them. HTBI primers drove first-round RT-PCR of the TCR CDR3. TCRdb analysed the multiplex PCR reads with MiXCR anew, one entry per CDR3 protein. The data contain hundreds of thousands of distinct CDR3 sequences, less than 20% of them singletons. Study outcomes and limitations: Peripheral blood also featured most of the thyroid clonotypes expanded above 0.001.

The authors obtained PBMCs from 10 ml of fresh peripheral blood. This chain joins TRBV10-3 and TRBJ2-1, with 8 bases identical to TRBD1. The sample consisted of blood. This sequence was found in a woman aged 18-30 years with Graves' hyperthyroidism. In nucleotides, the CDR3 is TGTGCCATCAGGGGACAGGTGGCCCATGAGCAGTTCTTC. Its protein is CAIRGQVAHEQFF.